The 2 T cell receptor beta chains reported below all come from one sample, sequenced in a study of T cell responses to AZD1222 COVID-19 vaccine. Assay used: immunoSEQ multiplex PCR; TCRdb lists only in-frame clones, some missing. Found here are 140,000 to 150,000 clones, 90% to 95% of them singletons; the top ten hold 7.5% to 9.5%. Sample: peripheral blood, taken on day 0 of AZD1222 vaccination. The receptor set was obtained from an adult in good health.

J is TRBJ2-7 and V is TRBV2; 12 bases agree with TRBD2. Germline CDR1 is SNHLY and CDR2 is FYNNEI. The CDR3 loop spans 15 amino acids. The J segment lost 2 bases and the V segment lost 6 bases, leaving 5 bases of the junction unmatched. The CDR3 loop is CASRSRLAGAYEQYF. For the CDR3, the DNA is TGTGCCAGCAGGAGTAGACTAGCGGGGGCCTACGAGCAGTACTTC.

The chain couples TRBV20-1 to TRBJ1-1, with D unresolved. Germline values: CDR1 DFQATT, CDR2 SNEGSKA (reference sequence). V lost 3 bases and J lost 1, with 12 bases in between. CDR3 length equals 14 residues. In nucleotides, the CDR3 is TGCAGTGCTAGTCGGGCTAAGGGGAACACTGAAGCTTTCTTT. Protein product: CSASRAKGNTEAFF.